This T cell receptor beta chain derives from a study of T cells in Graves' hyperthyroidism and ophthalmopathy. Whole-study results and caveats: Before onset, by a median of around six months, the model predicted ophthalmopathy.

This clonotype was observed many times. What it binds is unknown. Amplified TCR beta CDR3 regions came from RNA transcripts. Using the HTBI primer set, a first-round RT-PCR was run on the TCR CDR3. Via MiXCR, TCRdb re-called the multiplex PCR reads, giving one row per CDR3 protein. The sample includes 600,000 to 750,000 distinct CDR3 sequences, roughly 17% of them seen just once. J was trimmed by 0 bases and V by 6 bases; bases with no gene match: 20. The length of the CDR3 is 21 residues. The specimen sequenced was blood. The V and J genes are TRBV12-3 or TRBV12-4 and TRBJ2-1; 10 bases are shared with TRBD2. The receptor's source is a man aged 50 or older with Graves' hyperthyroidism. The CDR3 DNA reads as TGTGCCAGCAGCTCTGACGCCGGGTGGACTAGCGGAAACGGCTCCTACAATGAGCAGTTCTTC. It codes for CASSSDAGWTSGNGSYNEQFF.